The 17 T cell receptor beta chains below come from one sample, sequenced in a study of blood T cell repertoires in COVID-19. Libraries were prepared by immunoSEQ multiplex PCR; TCRdb keeps only in-frame clonotypes and omits some of them. The sample consists of about 420,000 clones, roughly 90% of them appearing once. The sample taken for sequencing was peripheral blood. The receptors here all came from a man aged 18 to 30 with COVID-19, enrolled during active disease.

The chain uses TRBV30 and TRBJ1-4, with 10 bases matching TRBD1. From germline, CDR1 is GTSNPN and CDR2 SVGIG (reference sequence). The CDR3 runs 14 residues. J gave up 8 bases and V 3 bases, and 6 bases lay outside the gene matches. The CDR3 is CAWRAGQGREKLFF. In nucleotides, the CDR3 is TGTGCCTGGAGAGCGGGACAGGGGCGCGAAAAACTGTTTTTT.

The chain has TRBV10-2 and TRBJ2-5; 13 bases are shared with TRBD2. J gave up 5 bases and V 8 bases, and 8 bases lay outside the gene matches. The CDR3 contains 15 residues. The germline V gene encodes CDR1 WSHSY and CDR2 SAAADI. For the CDR3, the DNA is TGCGCCAGCGGACTAGCGGGAGTCGTCGGGGAGACCCAGTACTTC. This codes for CASGLAGVVGETQYF.

The chain recombines TRBV7-9 with TRBJ2-1; D gene unclear. Germline CDR1 SEHNR, CDR2 FQNEAQ (reference sequence). Trimming stripped 1 base from V and 0 bases from J, with 7 bases between. The CDR3 loop spans 15 amino acids. The DNA for the CDR3 is TGTGCCAGCAGCTTAGTAGTAAGCTCCTACAATGAGCAGTTCTTC. This translates into CASSLVVSSYNEQFF.

V gene TRBV18 combines with J gene TRBJ2-1; D may be TRBD2 (5 bases). V lost 6 bases to trimming and J lost 0 bases, with 15 bases between them. The CDR3 extends over 16 amino acids. From germline, CDR1 is KGHSH and CDR2 LQKENI. The CDR3 DNA reads as TGTGCCAGCTCTCGGGATAGACTGAGCTCCTACAATGAGCAGTTCTTC. Protein sequence: CASSRDRLSSYNEQFF.

As to this clone: At one of its ends the junction is not consistent with the germline gene, which may arise from a read error. This chain joins TRBV23-1 and TRBJ1-2; 8 bases map to TRBD1. TRBV23-1 is an open reading frame whose function is uncertain. This CDR3 spans 15 amino acids. The CDR3, as DNA: TGCGCCAGCAGTCGCAGGGGGCGCGTTAACTCTGGCTACACCTTC. It translates to CASSRRGRVNSGYTF.

In the case of this clone: Other DNA sequences within the sample encode an identical CDR3. This rearrangement joins TRBV6-5 to TRBJ2-3; 10 bases agree with TRBD1. The germline gives CDR1 MNHEY, CDR2 SVGAGI. V lost 6 bases, J lost 3 bases, and 3 bases stayed unmatched. CDR3 size: 14 residues. The CDR3 nucleotides are TGTGCCAGCAGCCCGGACAGGGGGACAGATACGCAGTATTTT. Translating it yields CASSPDRGTDTQYF.

On this clone itself: Other DNA sequences of this sample code for an identical CDR3. The gene calls are TRBV19 and TRBJ1-5, with D unclear. The CDR3 length is 15 residues. Germline CDR1 reads LNHDA; CDR2 reads SQIVND (reference sequence). The germline V and J ends were trimmed by 3 bases and 1 base, with 10 bases remaining between them. For the CDR3, the DNA is TGTGCCAGTAGTATGACGGGGTACAGCAATCAGCCCCAGCATTTT. Its translation: CASSMTGYSNQPQHF.

V gene TRBV12-5 combines with J gene TRBJ2-2, with TRBD2 as a possible D gene (6 bases). Germline CDR1 reads LGHNT; CDR2 reads FRNRAP. V lost 7 bases, J lost 3 bases, and 18 bases lay in between. This CDR3 has 16 amino acids. This chain's CDR3 is CASALRPGGYTGELFF. The CDR3 coding sequence is TGTGCTAGTGCCCTGAGGCCCGGAGGGTACACCGGGGAGCTGTTTTTT.

V usage is TRBV29-1 and J usage is TRBJ2-7, with TRBD2 identical over 10 bases. The CDR3 consists of 13 residues. Per germline, CDR1 SQVTM and CDR2 ANQGSEA. The V segment lost 5 bases and the J segment 6 bases; nucleotides outside the gene matches: 7. The CDR3 nucleotides are TGCAGCGTTCTAAAGCGACTAGCGGGCGAGCAGTACTTC. This translates into CSVLKRLAGEQYF.

The chain couples TRBV12-3 or TRBV12-4 to TRBJ1-3; the D is unclear. CDR3 length: 13 residues. Trimming took off 2 bases at V and 2 bases at J, with 4 bases between the two ends. The CDR3 protein is CASSLLPGNTIYF. The CDR3 DNA follows: TGTGCCAGCAGTTTACTCCCTGGAAACACCATATATTTT.

This chain uses TRBV2 with TRBJ1-2; D may be TRBD1 (6 bases). The CDR3 length is 13 residues. Trimming removed 6 bases from V and 8 bases from J, with 16 bases in between. Per the germline V gene, CDR1 is SNHLY and CDR2 is FYNNEI. The CDR3 DNA sequence: TGTGCCAGCAGCGAAAGACAGGTCCACGGCTACACCTTC. Protein product: CASSERQVHGYTF.

V usage is TRBV2 and J usage is TRBJ1-5; tentatively, D is TRBD1 (6 bases). The CDR3 runs 14 residues. V shed 1 base and J shed 6 bases, with 10 bases lying between them. Germline V gene data show CDR1 as SNHLY and CDR2 as FYNNEI. The CDR3 sequence: CASSEGGPGQPQHF. The CDR3 coding sequence is TGTGCCAGCAGTGAAGGGGGGCCGGGTCAGCCCCAGCATTTT.

The chain couples TRBV7-9 to TRBJ2-1; 9 positions match TRBD2. Trimming cost V 5 bases and J 0 bases; bases outside gene matches: 5. This CDR3 has 16 amino acids. Germline values: CDR1 SEHNR, CDR2 FQNEAQ (reference sequence). This CDR3 is CASSITSGYSYNEQFF. The CDR3 DNA reads TGTGCCAGCAGCATTACTAGCGGGTACTCCTACAATGAGCAGTTCTTC. The complete variable domain, with remaining parts taken from reference TRBV7-9 and TRBJ2-1, reads DTGVSQNPRHKITKRGQNVTFRCDPISEHNRLYWYRQTLGQGPEFLTYFQNEAQLEKSRLLSDRFSAERPKGSFSTLEIQRTEQGDSAMYLCASSITSGYSYNEQFFGPGTRLTVL.

V is TRBV3-1 (or the pseudogene TRBV3-2) and J is TRBJ2-1, with D unresolved. Germline V CDR1 and CDR2: LGHDT, YNNKEL (reference sequence). With 2 bases removed from V and 6 bases from J, the gap between germline ends came to 2 bases. The CDR3 covers 11 residues. DNA of the CDR3: TGTGCCAGCAGCCAACGCAATGAGCAGTTCTTC. Amino acid sequence: CASSQRNEQFF.

V usage is TRBV18 and J usage is TRBJ2-7; a weak D match, TRBD2 (5 bases). CDR1 KGHSH and CDR2 LQKENI come from the germline V gene. There are 17 residues in the CDR3. Trimming stripped 3 bases from V and 0 bases from J, with 18 bases between. CDR3 sequence reads: CASSPGGGLSPSYEQYF. In DNA, the CDR3 is TGTGCCAGCTCACCGGGCGGCGGACTCTCGCCCTCCTACGAGCAGTACTTC.

The chain has TRBV19 and TRBJ2-1; D might be TRBD2 (5 bases). Trimming cost V 11 bases and J 0 bases, with 11 bases left between them. CDR1 LNHDA and CDR2 SQIVND come from the germline V gene (reference sequence). CDR3 length: 13 amino acids. In DNA, the CDR3 is TGTGCCTCTGGGGAGAGCTCCTACAATGAGCAGTTCTTC. Amino acids: CASGESSYNEQFF.

V and J are TRBV5-5 and TRBJ2-1, with no clear D. V lost 3 bases and J lost 9, with 22 bases in between. This CDR3 comprises 16 residues. The germline V gene encodes CDR1 SGHKS and CDR2 YYEKEE (reference sequence). CDR3 coding DNA: TGTGCCAGCAGCTCCCTCGACTCACTGGTAACCGGTGAGCAGTTCTTC. Its protein is CASSSLDSLVTGEQFF.